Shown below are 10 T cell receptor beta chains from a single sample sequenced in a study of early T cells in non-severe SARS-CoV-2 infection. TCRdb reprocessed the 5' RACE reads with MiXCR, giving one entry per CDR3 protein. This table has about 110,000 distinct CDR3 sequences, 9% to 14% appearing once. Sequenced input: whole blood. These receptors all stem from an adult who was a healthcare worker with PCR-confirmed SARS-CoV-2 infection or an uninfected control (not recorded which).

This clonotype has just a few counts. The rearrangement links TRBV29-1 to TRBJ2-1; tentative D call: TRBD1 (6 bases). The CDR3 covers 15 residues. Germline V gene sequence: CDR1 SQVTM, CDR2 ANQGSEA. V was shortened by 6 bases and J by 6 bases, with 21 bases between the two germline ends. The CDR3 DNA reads TGCAGCGTCCAGGGGCCACGAAGTAAGAGCAATGAGCAGTTCTTC. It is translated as CSVQGPRSKSNEQFF.

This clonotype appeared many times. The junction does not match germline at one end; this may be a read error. The CDR3 bases are TGCAGTGCTAGTGCGGACAGGGAGCACTTC. It specifies CSASADREHF. The rearrangement joins TRBV20-1 to TRBJ2-7, with 8 bases matching TRBD1. Germline-derived CDR1 and CDR2 are DFQATT and SNEGSKA (reference sequence). This CDR3 comprises 10 residues.

CDR3 DNA: TGCAGCGTTGAGACTAGCGGGAGCGCAGATACGCAGTATTTT. Its translation: CSVETSGSADTQYF. The chain joins TRBV29-1 to TRBJ2-3, with 12 bases identical to TRBD2. The CDR3 has 14 amino acids. The germline CDR1 and CDR2 sequences are SQVTM and ANQGSEA. The J segment lost 4 bases and the V segment lost 3 bases, leaving 2 bases of the junction unmatched.

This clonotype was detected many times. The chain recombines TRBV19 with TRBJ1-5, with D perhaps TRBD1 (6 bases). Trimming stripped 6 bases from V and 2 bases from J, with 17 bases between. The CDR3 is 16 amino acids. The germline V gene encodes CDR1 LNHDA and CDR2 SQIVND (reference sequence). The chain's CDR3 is CASSAHTGPGNQPQHF. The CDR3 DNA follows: TGTGCCAGTAGCGCTCATACAGGGCCGGGCAATCAGCCCCAGCATTTT.

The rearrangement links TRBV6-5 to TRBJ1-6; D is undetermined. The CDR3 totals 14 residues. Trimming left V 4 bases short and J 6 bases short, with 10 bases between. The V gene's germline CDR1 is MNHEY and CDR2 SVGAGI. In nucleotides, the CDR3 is TGTGCCAGCAGTTTGACTGAGACTAATTCACCCCTCCACTTT. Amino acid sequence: CASSLTETNSPLHF.

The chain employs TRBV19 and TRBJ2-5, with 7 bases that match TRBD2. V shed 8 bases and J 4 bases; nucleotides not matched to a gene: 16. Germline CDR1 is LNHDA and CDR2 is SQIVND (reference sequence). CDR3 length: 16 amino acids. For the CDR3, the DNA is TGTGCCAGTGCCAATAGACTAGCTAATTACCGAGAGACCCAGTACTTC. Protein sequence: CASANRLANYRETQYF. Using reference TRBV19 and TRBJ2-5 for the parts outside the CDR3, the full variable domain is DGGITQSPKYLFRKEGQNVTLSCEQNLNHDAMYWYRQDPGQGLRLIYYSQIVNDFQKGDIAEGYSVSREKKESFPLTVTSAQKNPTAFYLCASANRLANYRETQYFGPGTRLLVL.

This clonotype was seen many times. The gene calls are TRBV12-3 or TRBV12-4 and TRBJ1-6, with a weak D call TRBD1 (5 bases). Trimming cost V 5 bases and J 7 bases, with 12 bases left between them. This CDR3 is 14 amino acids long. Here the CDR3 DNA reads TGTGCCAGCAGTCTACACGGGACGAATTCACCCCTCCACTTT. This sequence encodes CASSLHGTNSPLHF.

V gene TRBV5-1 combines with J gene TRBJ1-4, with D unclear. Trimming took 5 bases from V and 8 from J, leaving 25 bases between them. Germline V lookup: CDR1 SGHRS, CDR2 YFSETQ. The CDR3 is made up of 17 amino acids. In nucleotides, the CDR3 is TGCGCCAGCAGTTGGAGGCCATCCGACTCGGGCACAGAAAAACTGTTTTTT. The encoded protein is CASSWRPSDSGTEKLFF.

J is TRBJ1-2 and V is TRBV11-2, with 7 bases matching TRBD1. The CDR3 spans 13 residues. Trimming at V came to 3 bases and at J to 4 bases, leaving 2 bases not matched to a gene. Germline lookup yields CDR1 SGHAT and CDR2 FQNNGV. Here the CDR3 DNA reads TGTGCCAGCAGCTTGGACAGGTTCTATGGCTACACCTTC. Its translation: CASSLDRFYGYTF.

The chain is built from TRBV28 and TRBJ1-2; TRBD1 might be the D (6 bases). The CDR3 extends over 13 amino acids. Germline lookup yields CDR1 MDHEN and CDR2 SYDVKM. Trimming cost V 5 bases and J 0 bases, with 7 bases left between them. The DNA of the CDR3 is TGTGCCAGCAGTAGACAGGCTAACTATGGCTACACCTTC. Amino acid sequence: CASSRQANYGYTF.